The 5 T cell receptor beta chains listed next were all sequenced from one sample in a study of cytomegalovirus exposure and HLA in healthy donors. 13 Jbeta primers and 60 Vbeta primers were used for the PCR. Assay: immunoSEQ multiplex PCR; the TCRdb copy retains only in-frame clones and omits some. The sample has fewer than 120,000 clones; 70% to 90% are singletons. The sequenced sample consisted of PBMCs. These TCRs come from a middle-aged man in good health and CMV-seronegative.

The chain uses TRBV5-1 and TRBJ1-6; 7 bases fit TRBD1. CDR1 is SGHRS and CDR2 is YFSETQ in the germline V gene. This CDR3 is 15 amino acids long. V dropped 4 bases and J dropped 6; count of bases not matched to a gene: 7. The CDR3 sequence is CASSTRQGFNSPLHF. CDR3 in DNA: TGCGCCAGCAGCACTCGACAGGGTTTTAATTCACCCCTCCACTTT.

This chain joins TRBV18 and TRBJ1-5; 9 bases line up with TRBD1. The CDR3 loop spans 15 amino acids. The J segment lost 3 bases and the V segment lost 1 base, leaving 1 base of the junction unmatched. Germline CDR1 KGHSH, CDR2 LQKENI. The CDR3 region has the DNA TGTGCCAGCTCACCACGGACAGGGGACAATCAGCCCCAGCATTTT. Translation: CASSPRTGDNQPQHF.

The chain recombines TRBV25-1 with TRBJ1-6; 7 nucleotides line up with TRBD1. Germline lookup yields CDR1 MGHDK and CDR2 SYGVNS. The CDR3 has 17 residues. V was pared by 6 bases and J by 7 bases, with 15 bases of the junction left unmatched. The CDR3 region has the DNA TGTGCCAGCAGACCCGGGACGACAGGGAAGGTAAATTCACCCCTCCACTTT. Translating gives CASRPGTTGKVNSPLHF.

CDR3 sequence: CASSERERGSGELFF. The CDR3 DNA reads as TGTGCCAGCAGTGAAAGGGAACGGGGATCCGGGGAGCTGTTTTTT. This sequence joins TRBV6-1 and TRBJ2-2, with D possibly matching TRBD2 (5 bases). V was cut by 2 bases and J by 6 bases, with 13 bases left in between. Germline CDR1 and CDR2: MNHNS and SASEGT. There are 15 residues in the CDR3.

The DNA of the CDR3 is TGTGCCAGCAGCTTTGGGGGACAGGTCAATCAGCCCCAGCATTTT. Translated: CASSFGGQVNQPQHF. This chain connects TRBV5-4 to TRBJ1-5; 8 positions match TRBD1. Germline V gene lookup returns CDR1 SGHNT and CDR2 YYREEE (reference sequence). CDR3 length equals 15 residues. V was clipped by 2 bases and J by 3 bases; unmatched bases: 4.